This T cell receptor (beta chain) emerged from a study of Graves' ophthalmopathy and Graves' hyperthyroidism. The J segment lost 4 bases and the V segment lost 4 bases, leaving 6 bases of the junction unmatched. This CDR3 is 13 amino acids long. Germline loops: CDR1 DFQATT, CDR2 SNEGSKA (reference sequence). TCR beta CDR3 regions were amplified from RNA transcripts. The first round was an RT-PCR with HTBI primers, and the second round was a multiplex PCR. TCRdb fed the multiplex PCR reads into MiXCR, producing one record per CDR3 protein. The sample shows 500,000 to 600,000 distinct CDR3 sequences, 35% to 40% of them seen only once.

Sequencing used peripheral blood or thyroid tissue (not recorded which). V gene TRBV20-1 combines with J gene TRBJ1-2, with 7 bases identical to TRBD1. The source of this sequence is an adult man with Graves' hyperthyroidism. The CDR3 region is CSATTGVGYGYTF. The CDR3 DNA sequence: TGCAGTGCTACCACAGGGGTTGGCTATGGCTACACCTTC.